Here is one TCR beta chain with its context. Germline V gene sequence: CDR1 SGHAT, CDR2 FQNNGV. V was clipped by 4 bases and J by 7 bases, with 17 bases between them. The CDR3 runs to 14 residues. PCR was performed using 60 Vbeta and 13 Jbeta primers. Produced via immunoSEQ multiplex PCR; TCRdb's table is partial and in-frame only. This table has roughly 200,000 clones, 70% to 90% appearing once. These data come from a study of cytomegalovirus exposure and HLA in healthy donors. Study summary: Out of roughly 200 million T cells, an earlier analysis found fewer than 140 million unique TCR beta sequences in total.

This sequence was found in a woman aged 50 to 60 in good health and CMV-seronegative. The sample comprised PBMCs. The chain is built from TRBV11-2 and TRBJ2-7, with TRBD2 as a possible D gene (5 bases). CDR3 nucleotide sequence: TGTGCCAGCAGCTCAGAACGGGGTCCTAGTGAGCAGTACTTC. Its protein product is CASSSERGPSEQYF.